These 27 T cell receptor beta chains originate from one sample sequenced in a study of T cell clonality in common variable immunodeficiency. Study-level points and caveats: Common variable immunodeficiency TCR beta sequences reportedly had fewer deletions and N-nucleotide insertions.

Clones were sequenced by immunoSEQ multiplex PCR, and TCRdb holds only the in-frame ones, with some missing. Observed in the sample are about 20,000 clones, none of them singletons. For these TCRs, the target antigens are not known. Material: peripheral blood mononuclear cells. The source is a human donor with common variable immunodeficiency.

This clone is medium-sized within its sample. The CDR3 end lies 3 residues beyond the end of the read and is filled in from the germline J gene. The chain uses TRBV29-1 and TRBJ1-1, with a possible D match to TRBD1 (5 bases). CDR1 is SQVTM and CDR2 is ANQGSEA in the germline V gene. This CDR3 is built from 14 residues. The V end lost 3 bases, the J end lost 4 bases, and 15 bases lay between the germline ends. This chain's CDR3 is CSVDSHRGGTEAFF. The sequenced CDR3 bases are TGCAGCGTTGATAGCCATAGGGGAGGCACTGAA.

On this clone: Read coverage stops 3 residues before the CDR3 terminus; the germline J gene supplies the remainder. The chain uses TRBV7-2 and TRBJ2-5; D remains ambiguous. V dropped 5 bases and J dropped 5 bases, with 18 bases sitting between them. CDR3 length: 15 residues. Germline loops: CDR1 SGHTA, CDR2 FQGNSA. CDR3 bases read: TGTGCCAGCAGCATTCGGGTCCCGACGAGGGAGACC. Its translation: CASSIRVPTRET. The full CDR3 sequence reads CASSIRVPTRETQYF.

Of note for this clone: One end of the junction fails to match germline, which may point to a read error. Read coverage stops 3 residues before the CDR3 terminus; the germline J gene supplies the remainder. The V gene is TRBV7-9, the J gene TRBJ1-1; the D gene is possibly TRBD1 (5 bases). Germline V gene data show CDR1 as SEHNR and CDR2 as FQNEAQ (reference sequence). This CDR3 is built from 11 residues. The CDR3 loop is CSSSHDREAFF. The sequenced CDR3 bases are TGTTCCAGCAGCCACGACAGAGAA.

This clone was seen a handful of times. With the read ending 3 residues before the CDR3 end, the germline J gene is used to fill in that end. J is TRBJ2-3 and V is TRBV19, with 9 bases aligning to TRBD2. Losses at the gene ends were 5 bases for V and 2 bases for J; bases not matched to a gene: 8. This CDR3 has 16 amino acids. From germline, CDR1 is LNHDA and CDR2 SQIVND (reference sequence). The covered CDR3 bases are TGTGCCAGTAGTCAACTTAGCGGGAGATTCACAGATACG. Residues: CASSQLSGRFTDT. The complete CDR3 reads CASSQLSGRFTDTQYF.

The table lists this clone with many counts. The missing CDR3 end, 3 residues past where the read stops, is filled in from the germline J gene. The chain carries TRBV29-1 and TRBJ2-1; 9 nucleotides match TRBD2. CDR3 length equals 15 residues. CDR1 is SQVTM and CDR2 is ANQGSEA in the germline V gene. V trimming: 4 bases; J trimming: 9 bases; junction bases outside the gene matches: 13. CDR3 DNA (partial): TGCAGCGTTGGCTTACAGTCCAGCGGGAGGAGTGAG. It yields the protein CSVGLQSSGRSE. The complete CDR3 sequence is CSVGLQSSGRSEQFF.

Turning to this clone: The read comes to an end 3 residues before the CDR3 does, leaving the germline J gene to fill in the end. This chain connects TRBV18 to TRBJ1-2; the D gene is possibly TRBD1 (6 bases). The CDR3 loop spans 13 amino acids. V shed 4 bases and J shed 4 bases, with 10 bases lying between them. Germline values: CDR1 KGHSH, CDR2 LQKENI. CDR3 residues: CASSRGQLYGYTF. CDR3 bases read: TGTGCCAGCTCACGGGGACAACTCTATGGC.

By share, this clone ranks as medium-sized. The CDR3 goes on 3 residues after the read ends, and that part is filled in from the germline J gene. The J gene is TRBJ2-1, the V gene TRBV9; D call uncertain. Germline assignment: CDR1 SGDLS and CDR2 YYNGEE. This CDR3 has 15 amino acids. Trimming left V 4 bases short and J 8 bases short, with 19 bases between. CDR3 bases read: TGTGCCAGCAGCCCCCGAAGTACCTATTTCGATGAG. It yields the protein CASSPRSTYFDE. The full CDR3 is CASSPRSTYFDEQFF. Variable domain in full (rest from reference TRBV9 and TRBJ2-1): DSGVTQTPKHLITATGQRVTLRCSPRSGDLSVYWYQQSLDQGLQFLIQYYNGEERAKGNILERFSAQQFPDLHSELNLSSLELGDSALYFCASSPRSTYFDEQFFGPGTRLTVL.

A few counts support this clone. The CDR3 region is CASSEAWQGGYEQYF. Incomplete CDR3 DNA: TGTGCCAGCAGTGAAGCGTGGCAGGGTGGCTACGAG. The rearrangement links TRBV6-1 to TRBJ2-7, with D possibly matching TRBD1 (5 bases). From the germline J gene comes the end of the CDR3, since the read stops 3 residues before it. The V gene's germline CDR1 is MNHNS and CDR2 SASEGT. This CDR3 has 15 residues. With 0 bases removed from V and 3 bases from J, the gap between germline ends came to 12 bases.

In the case of this clone: The read finishes 3 residues shy of the CDR3 end, and the germline J gene is used to complete it. The V and J genes are TRBV7-3 and TRBJ2-5; 9 bases fit TRBD2. The CDR3 spans 16 residues. Germline values: CDR1 SGHTA, CDR2 FQGTGA. Unmatched junction bases numbered 9, after V lost 5 bases and J lost 2 bases. CDR3 DNA, as far as it was read: TGTGCCAGCAGCGGTGGGCTAGCGGGGTCGCAAGAGACC. This translates into CASSGGLAGSQET. The whole CDR3 sequence is CASSGGLAGSQETQYF.

This clone was seen a handful of times. The CDR3 end is not reached by the read, which stops 3 residues before it; the germline J gene fills it in. The rearrangement joins TRBV6-2 or TRBV6-3 to TRBJ1-2, with unresolved D. V lost 3 bases to trimming and J lost 5 bases, with 4 bases between them. The CDR3 contains 11 residues. Per germline, CDR1 MNHEY and CDR2 SVGEGT. Partial CDR3 DNA: TGTGCCAGCAGTTATCAGTATGGC. Translating it yields CASSYQYG. The entire CDR3 protein reads CASSYQYGYTF.

As concerns this clone: Read sequence stops 3 residues before the CDR3 end, and the germline J gene provides the missing end. The chain carries TRBV19 and TRBJ2-5, with D perhaps TRBD1 (5 bases). This CDR3 has 14 amino acids. Germline V CDR1 and CDR2: LNHDA, SQIVND (reference sequence). V lost 6 bases to trimming and J lost 0 bases, with 11 bases between them. The CDR3 DNA, read in part, is TGTGCCAGTAGGCTAACAGGAAACCAAGAGACC. This translates into CASRLTGNQET. The whole CDR3 protein reads CASRLTGNQETQYF.

Comment on this clone: The read finishes 3 residues shy of the CDR3 end, and the germline J gene is used to complete it. The genes are TRBV18 and TRBJ2-4, with TRBD2 matching over 7 bases. CDR3 length equals 15 residues. Germline V CDR1 and CDR2: KGHSH, LQKENI. V lost 6 bases, J lost 7 bases, and 12 bases stayed unmatched. CDR3 sequence: CASSTRAAGDNIQYF. The sequenced part of the CDR3 DNA is TGTGCCAGCTCCACCCGGGCCGCGGGGGATAACATT. The full variable domain, in which reference TRBV18 and TRBJ2-4 provide the parts outside the CDR3, is NAGVMQNPRHLVRRRGQEARLRCSPMKGHSHVYWYRQLPEEGLKFMVYLQKENIIDESGMPKERFSAEFPKEGPSILRIQQVVRGDSAAYFCASSTRAAGDNIQYFGAGTRLSVL.

Notes on this clone: The read halts 3 residues ahead of the CDR3 end, with the missing end drawn from the germline J gene. V is TRBV5-6 and J is TRBJ2-7, with D tentatively TRBD1 (5 bases). CDR1 is SGHDT, CDR2 YYEEEE, per germline. The CDR3 is 11 amino acids. Between the trimmed V and J ends, which lost 3 bases and 6 bases, there was a span of 7 bases. CDR3 region: CASSSGFEQYF. The sequenced part of the CDR3 DNA is TGTGCCAGCAGCTCAGGGTTCGAG.

This clone occurred a few times. The CDR3 end is not reached by the read, which stops 3 residues before it; the germline J gene fills it in. The V call is TRBV7-2, the J call TRBJ2-1, with 9 bases identical to TRBD2. The CDR3 length is 14 residues. The V segment lost 2 bases and the J segment 7 bases; nucleotides outside the gene matches: 3. Germline CDR1 and CDR2: SGHTA and FQGNSA. The sequenced CDR3 bases are TGTGCCAGCAGCTTATCTAGCGGGGTAAATGAG. Translating gives CASSLSSGVNE. The CDR3 reads in full as CASSLSSGVNEQFF.

Worth noting for this clone: The read halts 3 residues ahead of the CDR3 end, with the missing end drawn from the germline J gene. V gene TRBV11-2 combines with J gene TRBJ2-3, with TRBD2 identical over 7 bases. V lost 4 bases, J lost 8 bases, and 9 bases stayed unmatched. The CDR3 consists of 14 residues. The germline gives CDR1 SGHAT, CDR2 FQNNGV. The part of the CDR3 DNA that was read is TGTGCCAGCAGCTCCAGCGTTCAGCGGGGTACG. This gives the protein CASSSSVQRGT. The entire CDR3 reads CASSSSVQRGTQYF. The full variable domain, with the rest looked up from reference TRBV11-2 and TRBJ2-3, is EAGVAQSPRYKIIEKRQSVAFWCNPISGHATLYWYQQILGQGPKLLIQFQNNGVVDDSQLPKDRFSAERLKGVDSTLKIQPAKLEDSAVYLCASSSSVQRGTQYFGPGTRLTVL.

As for this clone: From the germline J gene comes the end of the CDR3, since the read stops 3 residues before it. The genes are TRBV7-6 and TRBJ2-4; D could derive from TRBD1 or TRBD2 (7 bases each). The CDR3 has 17 amino acids. Trimming shortened V by 3 bases and J by 7 bases, and 22 bases separated the two germline ends. In germline, CDR1 is SGHVS, CDR2 FNYEAQ. This chain's CDR3 is CASSFPMGGAGQNIQYF. The part of the CDR3 DNA that was read is TGTGCCAGCAGCTTCCCTATGGGAGGGGCGGGACAGAACATT.

On this clone: Coverage ceases 3 residues before the CDR3 finishes, and the germline J gene fills in the end. The chain recombines TRBV18 with TRBJ2-7, with TRBD1 matching over 9 bases. V lost 1 base and J lost 3; bases outside the gene matches: 7. Germline CDR1 and CDR2: KGHSH and LQKENI. The CDR3 is made up of 16 amino acids. The CDR3 reads CASSPLTGGVVYEQYF. The covered CDR3 bases are TGTGCCAGCTCACCACTGACAGGGGGGGTAGTCTACGAG.

The table lists this clone with a few counts. CDR3 sequence reads: CASSHDREAFF. The sequenced CDR3 bases are TGTGCCAGCAGCCACGACAGAGAA. V usage is TRBV7-9 and J usage is TRBJ1-1; tentative D call: TRBD1 (5 bases). The read comes to an end 3 residues before the CDR3 does, leaving the germline J gene to fill in the end. CDR1 is SEHNR, CDR2 FQNEAQ, per germline (reference sequence). There are 11 residues in the CDR3.

This clone has just a few counts. The read stops 3 residues short of the end of the CDR3; the missing end is completed from the germline J gene. This chain uses TRBV19 with TRBJ2-1; TRBD2 matches 13 bases. CDR1 and CDR2 (germline): LNHDA, SQIVND (reference sequence). V shed 5 bases, J shed 8 bases, and the junction held 6 bases outside the gene matches. The CDR3 is made up of 15 amino acids. This CDR3 reads CASSRTSGSVYEQFF. Incomplete CDR3 DNA: TGTGCCAGTAGTCGGACTAGCGGGAGTGTCTATGAG.

The sample holds a few counts of this clone. The DNA ends 3 residues before the CDR3 does, and the rest of the CDR3 is filled in from the germline J gene. The chain carries TRBV5-1 and TRBJ2-5, with TRBD1 identical over 9 bases. Trimming removed 4 bases from V and 3 bases from J; junction bases left unmatched: 4. CDR1 SGHRS and CDR2 YFSETQ come from the germline V gene. The CDR3 has 14 amino acids. This CDR3 is CASSGGQGKETQYF. CDR3 bases read: TGCGCCAGCAGCGGAGGACAGGGGAAAGAGACC.

A word on this clone: The read terminates 3 residues before the CDR3 end, so the remaining end is supplied by the germline J gene. The chain combines TRBV19 with TRBJ1-2; D perhaps matches TRBD1 (5 bases). V was cut by 6 bases and J by 4 bases, with 15 bases left in between. The germline CDR1 and CDR2 sequences are LNHDA and SQIVND (reference sequence). This CDR3 contains 14 residues. CDR3 sequence: CASSLLGGTYGYTF. The CDR3 bases that were read are TGTGCCAGTAGCCTGTTGGGGGGAACCTATGGC.

A remark on this clone: The read stops 3 residues short of the end of the CDR3; the missing end is completed from the germline J gene. The genes are TRBV7-2 and TRBJ2-3; 7 nucleotides agree with TRBD2. Germline CDR1 and CDR2: SGHTA and FQGNSA. The length of the CDR3 is 14 residues. With 5 bases clipped from V and 4 bases from J, the junction kept 6 bases outside the gene matches. The part of the CDR3 DNA that was read is TGTGCCAGCAGCCCAACTAGCGTCGCAGATACG. Translating it yields CASSPTSVADT. From start to end, the CDR3 is CASSPTSVADTQYF.

This clone was observed a handful of times. Sequencing ends 3 residues short of the CDR3 end; the germline J gene provides the rest. V is TRBV7-2 and J is TRBJ2-5; no clear D. V was cut by 6 bases and J by 4 bases, with 12 bases left in between. CDR1 and CDR2 from the germline V gene are SGHTA and FQGNSA. This CDR3 has 13 residues. CDR3 loop: CASSRHARETQYF. Partial CDR3 DNA: TGTGCCAGCAGTCGACATGCGCGAGAGACC.

This clone has a handful of counts. The CDR3 region is CASSPYGTGELFF. CDR3 DNA (partial): TGTGCCAGCAGCCCCTACGGCACCGGGGAG. The chain carries TRBV7-2 and TRBJ2-2; the D is unclear. The CDR3 end is not reached by the read, which stops 3 residues before it; the germline J gene fills it in. Germline values: CDR1 SGHTA, CDR2 FQGNSA. This CDR3 is 13 amino acids long. Trimming pared 5 bases from V and 4 bases from J, leaving 8 bases between.

This clone was seen a handful of times. Sequencing ends 3 residues short of the CDR3 end; the germline J gene provides the rest. The J gene is TRBJ2-3, the V gene TRBV29-1; D remains ambiguous. The germline V gene encodes CDR1 SQVTM and CDR2 ANQGSEA. The V end lost 2 bases, the J end lost 5 bases, and 8 bases lay between the germline ends. This CDR3 is 12 amino acids long. The part of the CDR3 DNA that was read is TGCAGCGTTGAACAGGTGGGAGATACG. It codes for CSVEQVGDT. The CDR3 as a whole reads CSVEQVGDTQYF.

This clone was found a few times. Read data end 3 residues before the CDR3 end; the end is taken from the germline J gene. The genes are TRBV7-2 and TRBJ2-2; possible D gene TRBD2, 6 bases. The CDR3 has 13 amino acids. Germline-derived CDR1 and CDR2 are SGHTA and FQGNSA. V was trimmed by 5 bases and J by 7 bases, leaving 11 bases between them. CDR3 DNA, as far as it was read: TGTGCCAGCAGCCCGGACTATGTCGGGGAG. As protein: CASSPDYVGE. The entire CDR3 protein is CASSPDYVGELFF.

Details on this clone: One junction end disagrees with the germline gene, perhaps due to a read error. The CDR3 end falls 3 residues outside the read, so it is completed with the germline J gene. The chain couples TRBV7-9 to TRBJ2-6; 11 bases map to TRBD2. The CDR3 length is 13 residues. The germline V gene encodes CDR1 SEHNR and CDR2 FQNEAQ (reference sequence). This CDR3 reads CASSVAGGNVLTF. The part of the CDR3 DNA that was read is TGTGCCAGCAGCGTAGCGGGGGGGAACGTC.